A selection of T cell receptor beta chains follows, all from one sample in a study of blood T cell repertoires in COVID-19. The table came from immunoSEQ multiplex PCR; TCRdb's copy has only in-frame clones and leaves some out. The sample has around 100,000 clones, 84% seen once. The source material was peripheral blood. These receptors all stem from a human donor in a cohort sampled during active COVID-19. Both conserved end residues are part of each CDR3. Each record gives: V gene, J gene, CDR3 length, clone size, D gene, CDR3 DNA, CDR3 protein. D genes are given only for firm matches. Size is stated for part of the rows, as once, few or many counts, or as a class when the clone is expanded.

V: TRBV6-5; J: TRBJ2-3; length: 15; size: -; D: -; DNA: TGTGCCAGCAGTTACGGACAGCCTAACACAGATACGCAGTATTTT; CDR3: CASSYGQPNTDTQYF
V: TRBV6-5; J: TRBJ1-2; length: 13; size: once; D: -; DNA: TGTGCCAGCAGTTCAGTCGGGAACTATGGCTACACCTTC; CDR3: CASSSVGNYGYTF
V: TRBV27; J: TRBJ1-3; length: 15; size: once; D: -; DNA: TGTGCCAGCAGTTTATGGGGGGGCGCGGGAAACACCATATATTTT; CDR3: CASSLWGGAGNTIYF
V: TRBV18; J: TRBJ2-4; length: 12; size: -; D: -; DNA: TGTGCCAGCACTGTGACAGGAAACATTCAGTACTTC; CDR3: CASTVTGNIQYF
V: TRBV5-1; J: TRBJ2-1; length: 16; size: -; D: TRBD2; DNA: TGCGCCAGCAGCTTGTTTCTAGCGGGAGGAGGCAATGAGCAGTTCTTC; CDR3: CASSLFLAGGGNEQFF
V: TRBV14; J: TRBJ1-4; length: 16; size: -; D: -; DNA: TGTGCCAGCAGCCAAGATTGGGGAGGCGCGAGCGAAAAACTGTTTTTT; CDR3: CASSQDWGGASEKLFF
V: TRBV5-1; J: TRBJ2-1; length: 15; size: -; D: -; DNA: TGCGCCAGCAGCTTGTTTTTGAGCTCCTACAATGAGCAGTTCTTC; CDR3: CASSLFLSSYNEQFF
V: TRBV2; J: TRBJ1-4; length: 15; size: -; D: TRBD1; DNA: TGTGCCAGCCAGGACAGGGGGCGGACGGGTGAAAAACTGTTTTTT; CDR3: CASQDRGRTGEKLFF
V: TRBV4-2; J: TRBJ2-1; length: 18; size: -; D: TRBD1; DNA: TGTGCCAGCAGCCAAGAAAACCCCCGACAGGGGGCTTTCTATGAGCAGTTCTTC; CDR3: CASSQENPRQGAFYEQFF
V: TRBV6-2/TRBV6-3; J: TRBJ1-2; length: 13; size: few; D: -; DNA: TGTGCCAGCAGTTACTCGTTAAGAGATGGCTACACCTTC; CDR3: CASSYSLRDGYTF
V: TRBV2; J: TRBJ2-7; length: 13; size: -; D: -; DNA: TGTGCCAGCAGTGCCCAGGTCTCCTACGAGCAGTACTTC; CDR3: CASSAQVSYEQYF
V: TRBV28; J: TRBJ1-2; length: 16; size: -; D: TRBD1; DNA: TGTGCCAGCAGTTTAGTAACAGGGGGCGCGTCGGGAGGCTACACCTTC; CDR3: CASSLVTGGASGGYTF
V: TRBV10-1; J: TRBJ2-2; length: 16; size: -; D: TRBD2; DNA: TGCGCCAGCAGTGGTCTAGCGGGAGAAATCACCGGGAAGCTGTTTTTT; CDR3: CASSGLAGEITGKLFF
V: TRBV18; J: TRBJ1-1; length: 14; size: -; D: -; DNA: TGTGCCAGCTCACCACTAGCCGAGGGGGCTGAAGCTTTCTTT; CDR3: CASSPLAEGAEAFF
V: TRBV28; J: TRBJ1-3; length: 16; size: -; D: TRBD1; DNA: TGTGCCAGCAGTTTGGGACGGGACAGCTCTGGAAACACCATATATTTT; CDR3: CASSLGRDSSGNTIYF
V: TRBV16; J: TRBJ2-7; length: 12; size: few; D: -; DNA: TGTGCCAGCAGCAAACAGTATAGCGAGCAGTACTTC; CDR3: CASSKQYSEQYF
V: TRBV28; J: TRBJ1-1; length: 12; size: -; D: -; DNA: TGTGCCAGCAGAACCCCAGGGGCTGAAGCTTTCTTT; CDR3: CASRTPGAEAFF
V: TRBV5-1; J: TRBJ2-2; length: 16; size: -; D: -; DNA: TGCGCCAGCAGCCTTCCACCTACGATGAACACCGGGGAGCTGTTTTTT; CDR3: CASSLPPTMNTGELFF
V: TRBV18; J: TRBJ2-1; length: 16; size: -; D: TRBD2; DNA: TGTGCCAGCTCACCACCTAGCGGGAGCCCCCTCAATGAGCAGTTCTTC; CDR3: CASSPPSGSPLNEQFF
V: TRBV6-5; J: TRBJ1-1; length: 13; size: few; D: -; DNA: TGTGCCAGCAGACCACAGGGTCAGAGTGAAGCTTTCTTT; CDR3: CASRPQGQSEAFF
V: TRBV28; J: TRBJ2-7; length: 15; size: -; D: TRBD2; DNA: TGTGCCAGCAGTTTATATTCTAGCGGGAGCCACGAGCAGTACTTC; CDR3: CASSLYSSGSHEQYF
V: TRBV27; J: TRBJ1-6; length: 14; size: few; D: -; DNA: TGTGCCAGCAGTTTCGGCGGGGGGAATTCACCCCTCCACTTT; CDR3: CASSFGGGNSPLHF
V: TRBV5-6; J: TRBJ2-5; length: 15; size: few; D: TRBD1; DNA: TGTGCCAGCAGTAAAGACAGGGGCCCTAGGGAGACCCAGTACTTC; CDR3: CASSKDRGPRETQYF
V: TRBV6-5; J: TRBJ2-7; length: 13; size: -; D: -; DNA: TGTGCCAGCAGTTCTGAGTTGCTCTACGAGCAGTACTTC; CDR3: CASSSELLYEQYF
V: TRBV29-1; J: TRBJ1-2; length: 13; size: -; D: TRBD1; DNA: TGCAGCGTTGGGACAGGGGGCGACTATGGCTACACCTTC; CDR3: CSVGTGGDYGYTF
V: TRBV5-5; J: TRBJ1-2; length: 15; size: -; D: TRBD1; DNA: TGTGCCAGCAGCTTGTTACAGGGGGGGAACTATGGCTACACCTTC; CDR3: CASSLLQGGNYGYTF
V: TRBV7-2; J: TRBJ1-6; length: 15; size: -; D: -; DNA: TGTGCCAGCAGCTTAGATCCCCGGTATTATTCACCCCTCCACTTT; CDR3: CASSLDPRYYSPLHF
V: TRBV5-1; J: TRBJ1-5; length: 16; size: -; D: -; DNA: TGCGCCAGCAGCTTGGGGGCAGGGGAAATTAATCAGCCCCAGCATTTT; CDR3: CASSLGAGEINQPQHF
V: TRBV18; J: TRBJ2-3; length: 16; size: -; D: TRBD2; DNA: TGTGCCAGCTCACCACCTAGCGGGGGGACCACAGATACGCAGTATTTT; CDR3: CASSPPSGGTTDTQYF
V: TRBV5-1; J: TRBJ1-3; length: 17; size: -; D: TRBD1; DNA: TGCGCCAGCAGCTTTGAGACCCAGGGGGCGACTGGAAACACCATATATTTT; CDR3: CASSFETQGATGNTIYF
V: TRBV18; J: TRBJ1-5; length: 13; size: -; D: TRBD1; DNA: TGTGCCAGCTCACCGGACAGGGCTAAGCCCCAGCATTTT; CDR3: CASSPDRAKPQHF
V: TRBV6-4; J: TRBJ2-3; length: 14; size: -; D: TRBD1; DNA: TGTGCCAGCAGTCGGACAGGGGCCACAGATACGCAGTATTTT; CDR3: CASSRTGATDTQYF
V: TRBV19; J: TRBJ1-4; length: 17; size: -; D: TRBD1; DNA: TGTGCCAGTAGTAAACCGGGACAGGGACGGGCTAATGAAAAACTGTTTTTT; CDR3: CASSKPGQGRANEKLFF
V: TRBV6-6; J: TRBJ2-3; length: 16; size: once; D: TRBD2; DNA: TGTGCCAGCAGTTACACCGGCGGGGGGCTCACAGATACGCAGTATTTT; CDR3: CASSYTGGGLTDTQYF
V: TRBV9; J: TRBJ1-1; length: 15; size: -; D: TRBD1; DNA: TGTGCCAGCAGCGTATTGGGACAGATGAACACTGAAGCTTTCTTT; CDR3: CASSVLGQMNTEAFF
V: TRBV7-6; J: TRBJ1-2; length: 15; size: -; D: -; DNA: TGTGCCAGCAGCTTAAGCCCGGGTGCCGACTATGGCTACACCTTC; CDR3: CASSLSPGADYGYTF
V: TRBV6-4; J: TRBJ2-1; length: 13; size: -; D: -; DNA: TGTGCCAGCAGCTTATGGGGGGGACAAGAACCGTTCTTC; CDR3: CASSLWGGQEPFF
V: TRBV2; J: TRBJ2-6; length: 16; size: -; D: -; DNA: TGTGCCAGCAGTGAACGGAGGGAGGCTGGGGCCAACGTCCTGACTTTC; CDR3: CASSERREAGANVLTF
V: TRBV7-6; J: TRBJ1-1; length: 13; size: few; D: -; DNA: TGTGCCAGCAGTCAAGACACGAACACTGAAGCTTTCTTT; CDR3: CASSQDTNTEAFF
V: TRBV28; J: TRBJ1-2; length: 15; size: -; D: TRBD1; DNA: TGTGCCAGCAGTTCGTCGGGGACAGGGGGCCATGGCTACACCTTC; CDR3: CASSSSGTGGHGYTF
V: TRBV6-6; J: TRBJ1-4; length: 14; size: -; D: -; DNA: TGTGCCACCAACGGGGACAACTCGTTTGGAAAACTGTTTTTT; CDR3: CATNGDNSFGKLFF
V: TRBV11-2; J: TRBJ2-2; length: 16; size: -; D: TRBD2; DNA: TGTGCCAGCAGCCGGATGACTAGCGGGAGCGCGGGGGAGCTGTTTTTT; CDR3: CASSRMTSGSAGELFF
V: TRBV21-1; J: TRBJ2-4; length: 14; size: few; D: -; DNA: TGTGCCAGCAGCAAAGTAATAGCCAAAAACATTCAGTACTTC; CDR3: CASSKVIAKNIQYF